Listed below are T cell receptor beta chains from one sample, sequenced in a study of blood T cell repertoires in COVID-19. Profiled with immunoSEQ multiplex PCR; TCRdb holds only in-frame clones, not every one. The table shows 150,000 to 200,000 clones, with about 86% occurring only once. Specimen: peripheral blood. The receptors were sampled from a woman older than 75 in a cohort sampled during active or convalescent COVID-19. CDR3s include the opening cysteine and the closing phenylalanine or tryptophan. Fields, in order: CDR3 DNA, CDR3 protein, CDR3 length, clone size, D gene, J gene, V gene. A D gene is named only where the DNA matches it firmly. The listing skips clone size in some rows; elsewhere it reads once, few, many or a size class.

TGTGCCAGTACCCCAGGGCGGGGGCCCTACAATGAGCAGTTCTTC | CASTPGRGPYNEQFF | 15 | . | . | TRBJ2-1 | TRBV19
TGTGCCAGTAGTATAACCGACAGGGGAAATTTCCAGTACTTC | CASSITDRGNFQYF | 14 | once | TRBD1 | TRBJ2-5 | TRBV19
TGTGCCAGCAGTGGGACAGGGATATCTAATGAAAAACTGTTTTTT | CASSGTGISNEKLFF | 15 | . | TRBD1 | TRBJ1-4 | TRBV2
TGTGCCAGCAGCGGAGGGAACAGAGCAAAGTATGGCTACACCTTC | CASSGGNRAKYGYTF | 15 | . | . | TRBJ1-2 | TRBV9
TGTGCCAGCAGCTTAGGGCTCCGGGAGGGGACTGAAGCTTTCTTT | CASSLGLREGTEAFF | 15 | . | . | TRBJ1-1 | TRBV7-2
TGTGCCAGCAGTTCGGGACAGGACGTCTATGGCTACACCTTC | CASSSGQDVYGYTF | 14 | few | TRBD1 | TRBJ1-2 | TRBV27
TGTGCCAGCAGCCCGTCTGGGGCCAACGTCCTGACTTTC | CASSPSGANVLTF | 13 | few | . | TRBJ2-6 | TRBV3-1/TRBV3-2
TGTGCCAGCAGTCACATGGCTAATGAAAAACTGTTTTTT | CASSHMANEKLFF | 13 | . | . | TRBJ1-4 | TRBV3-1/TRBV3-2
TGTGCCAGCAGTCCCCCAGGCCTGAACACTGAAGCTTTCTTT | CASSPPGLNTEAFF | 14 | . | . | TRBJ1-1 | TRBV28
TGCGCCAGCAGCCAAAGTGAGGGGGTTAATGAAAAACTGTTTTTT | CASSQSEGVNEKLFF | 15 | . | . | TRBJ1-4 | TRBV4-3
TGCGCCAGCAGCTACGGGGGGAACACTGAAGCTTTCTTT | CASSYGGNTEAFF | 13 | few | . | TRBJ1-1 | TRBV5-1
TGTGCCAGCACAAAAGACGGGACAGGGTTTCAAGATTCACCCCTCCACTTT | CASTKDGTGFQDSPLHF | 17 | . | TRBD1 | TRBJ1-6 | TRBV3-1/TRBV3-2
TGTGCCAGCAGGGCCGAGGCCGGGACAGGGGAGCTGTTTTTT | CASRAEAGTGELFF | 14 | once | . | TRBJ2-2 | TRBV2
TGTGCCATCAGTGAGTCGAGGGGGCAGACTAATGAAAAACTGTTTTTT | CAISESRGQTNEKLFF | 16 | . | TRBD1 | TRBJ1-4 | TRBV10-3
TGTGCCAGCAGACCTCTGGCACAGTCGAGTGGGGAGCTGTTTTTT | CASRPLAQSSGELFF | 15 | few | . | TRBJ2-2 | TRBV7-6
TGTGCCAGTAGGCTCGCGTTAGGAGATACAGGGGTCGGTCAGCCCCAGCATTTT | CASRLALGDTGVGQPQHF | 18 | . | TRBD1 | TRBJ1-5 | TRBV19
TGCAGTGCTAGTGGCCTGAGAGATGAAAAACTGTTTTTT | CSASGLRDEKLFF | 13 | . | . | TRBJ1-4 | TRBV20-1
TGTGCCAGCAGTTTGGGACATTACTCTGGAAACACCATATATTTT | CASSLGHYSGNTIYF | 15 | . | . | TRBJ1-3 | TRBV6-5
TGTGCCAGCAGAGGGGGCGTCAGCTATGGCTACACCTTC | CASRGGVSYGYTF | 13 | . | TRBD1 | TRBJ1-2 | TRBV27
TGTGCCACCACGGAGCGGGGTTACAATGAGCAGTTCTTC | CATTERGYNEQFF | 13 | . | TRBD2 | TRBJ2-1 | TRBV19
TGTGCCAGTAGCCCGGGACAGGGCAGCAATCAGCCCCAGCATTTT | CASSPGQGSNQPQHF | 15 | few | TRBD1 | TRBJ1-5 | TRBV19
TGTGCCAGCAGTAACAGGGACGGTCAGCCCCAGCATTTT | CASSNRDGQPQHF | 13 | once | . | TRBJ1-5 | TRBV6-4
TGTGCCAGCAGTTTCGGGAGGGCGAGGGGTCCCAATAACTATGGCTACACCTTC | CASSFGRARGPNNYGYTF | 18 | . | . | TRBJ1-2 | TRBV27
TGTGCCAGCAGCAGGGACAGGGTCTATGGCTACACCTTC | CASSRDRVYGYTF | 13 | . | TRBD1 | TRBJ1-2 | TRBV12-3/TRBV12-4
TGTGCCAGCTCACCACAGGGGGCCCGGATGGGCTACACCTTC | CASSPQGARMGYTF | 14 | . | TRBD1 | TRBJ1-2 | TRBV18
TGCAGTGCTAGTTCCCCGGGAGCGGTGAACTATGGCTACACCTTC | CSASSPGAVNYGYTF | 15 | few | . | TRBJ1-2 | TRBV20-1
TGTGCCAGCACCGTCTCGCTAGGGGTACCAGATACGCAGTATTTT | CASTVSLGVPDTQYF | 15 | . | . | TRBJ2-3 | TRBV28
TGTGCCAGCAGTTACGGACAGCAGCTTCCCTACAATGAGCAGTTCTTC | CASSYGQQLPYNEQFF | 16 | . | . | TRBJ2-1 | TRBV6-2/TRBV6-3
TGCGCCAGCAACCCGGGTAGTAGTACTGAAGCTTTCTTT | CASNPGSSTEAFF | 13 | . | . | TRBJ1-1 | TRBV5-1
TGTGCCACCAGTGCCACGTGGGAGGACCCTAATGAAAAACTGTTTTTT | CATSATWEDPNEKLFF | 16 | . | . | TRBJ1-4 | TRBV24-1
TGTGCCAGCGAAAGGAGGGGAGCCATATATTTT | CASERRGAIYF | 11 | . | . | TRBJ1-3 | TRBV3-1/TRBV3-2
TGTGCCAGCAGCTGGGGGACTAGCGGGGGAAGAGCGGATGAGCAGTTCTTC | CASSWGTSGGRADEQFF | 17 | . | TRBD2 | TRBJ2-1 | TRBV11-3
TGTGCCAGCAGTAATAACTACGAGCAGTACTTC | CASSNNYEQYF | 11 | . | . | TRBJ2-7 | TRBV6-5
TGCGCCAGCCAGGAGGGCCTCACACCACCCGGGGAGCTGTTTTTT | CASQEGLTPPGELFF | 15 | . | . | TRBJ2-2 | TRBV10-1
TGCGCCAGCAGCCCAACAGGACTAGCGGGTCGGGGTGGGAAAAACATTCAGTACTTC | CASSPTGLAGRGGKNIQYF | 19 | . | TRBD2 | TRBJ2-4 | TRBV5-1
TGTGCCTGGGACATTACAGGGGGCGGCTACACCTTC | CAWDITGGGYTF | 12 | . | TRBD1 | TRBJ1-2 | TRBV30
TGTGCCAGCAGCTTATTCGGGGCCGGGGAGCTGTTTTTT | CASSLFGAGELFF | 13 | . | . | TRBJ2-2 | TRBV13
TGTGCCACCACCCGCCGAGAGACTTATAGCAATCAGCCCCAGCATTTT | CATTRRETYSNQPQHF | 16 | once | . | TRBJ1-5 | TRBV24-1
TGTGCCAGCAGTTTAATAGATACTGGGGCCAACGTCCTGACTTTC | CASSLIDTGANVLTF | 15 | . | . | TRBJ2-6 | TRBV27
TGTGCCAGCAGCTTAGCGCTAGTAGCGGGATTCTCCTACGAGCAGTACTTC | CASSLALVAGFSYEQYF | 17 | . | TRBD2 | TRBJ2-7 | TRBV7-2
TGTGCCTGGAGCGATAGAGGGCCGGCCCAGCATTTT | CAWSDRGPAQHF | 12 | . | . | TRBJ1-5 | TRBV30